The 27 T cell receptor beta chains below were found in one sample sequenced in a study of Ad26.COV2.S vaccination and SARS-CoV-2 variants. Treatment specified: roughly 18 received Ad26.COV2.S at low or high dose, single or two shots; several received placebo; per-sample allocation not given. Sampling was done on day 63 after the first vaccine or placebo injection. TCRdb's table, derived via immunoSEQ multiplex PCR, lists solely in-frame clones and lacks some. This sample has 430,000 or so clones, with 89% found just once. The input for sequencing was peripheral blood, taken in a trial of Ad26.COV2.S vaccine versus placebo. These receptors all stem from a person aged 18-60 years who received the Ad26.COV2.S COVID-19 vaccine or a placebo.

The rearrangement uses TRBV7-2 and TRBJ2-1; D is undetermined. CDR1 SGHTA and CDR2 FQGNSA come from the germline V gene. The CDR3 loop spans 13 amino acids. V lost 2 bases and J lost 4, with 6 bases in between. CDR3 sequence: CASSLTVYNEQFF. The DNA of the CDR3 is TGTGCCAGCAGCTTAACAGTTTACAATGAGCAGTTCTTC.

The V and J genes are TRBV3-1 (or the pseudogene TRBV3-2) and TRBJ1-4; a weak D match, TRBD1 (5 bases). The CDR3 is 14 amino acids. The V end was cut by 0 bases, the J end by 7 bases, with 9 bases between. The germline CDR1 and CDR2 sequences are LGHDT and YNNKEL (reference sequence). In nucleotides, the CDR3 is TGTGCCAGCAGCCAAGATACGAGGGGTGAAAAACTGTTTTTT. Translation: CASSQDTRGEKLFF.

The gene calls are TRBV27 and TRBJ2-7; perhaps TRBD2 as D (6 bases). Germline values: CDR1 MNHEY, CDR2 SMNVEV (reference sequence). V lost 5 bases to trimming and J lost 0 bases, with 14 bases between them. The CDR3 is 15 residues long. The chain's CDR3 is CASSPRGRSSYEQYF. The CDR3 nucleotides read TGTGCCAGCAGTCCCCGGGGGAGGAGCTCCTACGAGCAGTACTTC.

This rearrangement joins TRBV5-5 to TRBJ1-2, with D perhaps TRBD1 (6 bases). V lost 9 bases and J lost 3, with 18 bases in between. CDR3 length: 14 residues. The germline CDR1 and CDR2 sequences are SGHKS and YYEKEE (reference sequence). CDR3 amino acids: CATHPLGGDYGYTF. The CDR3 DNA is TGTGCCACCCACCCTCTAGGGGGGGACTATGGCTACACCTTC.

This CDR3 is CASSRTGQDYGYTF. Written as DNA, the CDR3 is TGTGCCAGCAGTCGCACAGGCCAAGACTATGGCTACACCTTC. The V gene is TRBV27, the J gene TRBJ1-2; tentatively, D is TRBD1 (5 bases). Germline V gene lookup returns CDR1 MNHEY and CDR2 SMNVEV (reference sequence). Deletions cut 5 bases from V and 3 bases from J, with 13 bases between. The CDR3 runs to 14 residues.

The gene calls are TRBV7-9 and TRBJ2-2; TRBD1 might be the D (6 bases). Per germline, CDR1 SEHNR and CDR2 FQNEAQ (reference sequence). The CDR3 is 16 amino acids. V lost 5 bases to trimming and J lost 4 bases, with 17 bases between them. The CDR3 loop is CASSRRQEPSTGELFF. CDR3 DNA sequence: TGTGCCAGCAGCCGTCGACAGGAACCGAGCACCGGGGAGCTGTTTTTT.

This sequence joins TRBV2 and TRBJ1-5; D unresolved. The V and J ends lost 8 bases and 1 base respectively, with 15 bases between them. Germline assignment: CDR1 SNHLY and CDR2 FYNNEI. This CDR3 region has 15 residues. The CDR3 DNA reads as TGTGCCAGCGGGAGGGCGTCCGGCAGCAATCAGCCCCAGCATTTT. Translating it yields CASGRASGSNQPQHF.

V usage is TRBV4-2 and J usage is TRBJ1-5, with a weak D call TRBD1 (5 bases). Germline CDR1 reads LGHNA; CDR2 reads YNFKEQ. The CDR3 is 14 amino acids. V lost 0 bases and J lost 6, with 9 bases in between. Here the CDR3 reads CASSQDGRAQPQHF. In DNA form, the CDR3 reads TGTGCCAGCAGCCAAGATGGCAGGGCTCAGCCCCAGCATTTT.

The CDR3 coding sequence is TGCGCCAGCAGCCAAGCCGCTAGCGGGACGCAGTATTTT. Protein: CASSQAASGTQYF. The V call is TRBV4-3, the J call TRBJ2-3; 8 nucleotides align to TRBD2. This CDR3 is 13 amino acids long. V lost 1 base to trimming and J lost 9 bases; unmatched junction nucleotides: 3. Germline lookup yields CDR1 LGHNA and CDR2 YSLEER.

The chain uses TRBV7-8 and TRBJ1-3; D not certain. Germline V gene sequence: CDR1 SGHVS, CDR2 FQNEAQ. The CDR3 spans 14 residues. V was clipped by 5 bases and J by 1 base, with 9 bases between them. The CDR3: CASSPLWSGNTIYF. In nucleotides, the CDR3 is TGTGCCAGCAGCCCCCTTTGGTCTGGAAACACCATATATTTT.

This clone was observed a single time. This rearrangement joins TRBV7-9 to TRBJ1-1, with D hard to call. V gave up 5 bases and J gave up 2 bases, with 9 bases separating them. The CDR3 has 13 amino acids. Germline V lookup: CDR1 SEHNR, CDR2 FQNEAQ (reference sequence). The CDR3 is CASSQYFNTEAFF. DNA for the CDR3: TGTGCCAGCAGCCAATACTTTAACACTGAAGCTTTCTTT.

This rearrangement joins TRBV7-9 to TRBJ1-2; no reliable D call. Germline V CDR1 and CDR2: SEHNR, FQNEAQ (reference sequence). The CDR3 totals 14 residues. The V and J ends lost 0 bases and 8 bases respectively, with 13 bases between them. The CDR3 nucleotides are TGTGCCAGCAGCTTAGCTTTGCCCGACCGGGGCTACACCTTC. It translates to CASSLALPDRGYTF.

This chain links TRBV29-1 with TRBJ2-7; D gene unclear. V lost 5 bases to trimming and J lost 2 bases, with 10 bases between them. This CDR3 is built from 12 residues. The germline V gene has CDR1 SQVTM and CDR2 ANQGSEA. The CDR3 sequence: CSVRTRAYEQYV. The CDR3 region has the DNA TGCAGCGTTCGTACCCGGGCCTACGAGCAGTACGTC.

The chain recombines TRBV24-1 with TRBJ2-6; D is unresolved. Per the germline V gene, CDR1 is KGHDR and CDR2 is SFDVKD. The CDR3 spans 15 residues. The ends were cut back, 3 bases at V and 0 bases at J, with 5 bases in the middle. This CDR3 is CATSDDDSGANVLTF. CDR3 DNA sequence: TGTGCCACCAGTGATGATGACTCTGGGGCCAACGTCCTGACTTTC.

CDR3 sequence reads: CATSRDLPGALVKNIQYF. CDR3 sequence (DNA): TGTGCCACCAGCAGAGATCTACCGGGGGCGTTGGTCAAAAACATTCAGTACTTC. V and J are TRBV15 and TRBJ2-4; perhaps D is TRBD1 or TRBD2 (6 bases each). CDR1 and CDR2 (germline): LNHNV, YYDKDF (reference sequence). The CDR3 runs to 18 residues. V dropped 0 bases and J dropped 3 bases, with 18 bases sitting between them.

This rearrangement joins TRBV4-3 to TRBJ1-6; D gene unclear. Germline V gene data show CDR1 as LGHNA and CDR2 as YSLEER. There are 15 residues in the CDR3. Trimming pared 5 bases from V and 7 bases from J, leaving 15 bases between. CDR3 amino acids: CASSGLTGRNSPLHF. CDR3 in DNA: TGCGCCAGCAGCGGTTTGACGGGTAGGAATTCACCCCTCCACTTT.

This clone appeared a few times. This chain uses TRBV5-1 with TRBJ1-1; 8 bases match TRBD1. V shed 4 bases and J 4 bases; nucleotides not matched to a gene: 3. Germline V CDR1 and CDR2: SGHRS, YFSETQ. This CDR3 is built from 13 residues. CDR3 amino acids: CASSATGGTEAFF. CDR3 in DNA: TGCGCCAGCAGCGCTACAGGGGGCACTGAAGCTTTCTTT.

DNA of the CDR3: TGTGCCTGGAGGTCGACCCCGAACACTGAAGCTTTCTTT. Residues: CAWRSTPNTEAFF. The chain links TRBV30 to TRBJ1-1; no firm D call. V was cut by 3 bases and J by 1 base, with 9 bases left in between. The CDR3 contains 13 residues. Germline V gives CDR1 GTSNPN, CDR2 SVGIG (reference sequence).

This chain uses TRBV4-2 with TRBJ2-3; D is possibly TRBD1 (6 bases). Trimming stripped 3 bases from V and 9 bases from J, with 19 bases between. The germline V gene has CDR1 LGHNA and CDR2 YNFKEQ. The CDR3 consists of 15 residues. The CDR3 sequence: CASSHPPGAAGTQYF. Here the CDR3 DNA reads TGTGCCAGCAGCCACCCTCCAGGGGCCGCCGGGACGCAGTATTTT.

This chain uses TRBV7-2 with TRBJ2-2; D could derive from TRBD1 or TRBD2 (5 bases each). Trimming took 8 bases from V and 4 from J, leaving 14 bases between them. The CDR3 is 14 residues long. Germline V CDR1 and CDR2: SGHTA, FQGNSA. CDR3 bases: TGTGCCAGCCTCCCGGGACCGAGCACCGGGGAGCTGTTTTTT. Translated: CASLPGPSTGELFF. Combining the CDR3 with reference TRBV7-2 and TRBJ2-2 gives the whole variable domain GAGVSQSPSNKVTEKGKDVELRCDPISGHTALYWYRQSLGQGLEFLIYFQGNSAPDKSGLPSDRFSAERTGGSVSTLTIQRTQQEDSAVYLCASLPGPSTGELFFGEGSRLTVL.

This rearrangement joins TRBV5-8 to TRBJ2-7; 10 positions agree with TRBD2. The CDR3 has 17 residues. CDR1 SGHTS and CDR2 YDEGEE come from the germline V gene. The V and J ends lost 2 bases and 5 bases, in that order; junction bases with no gene match: 13. The CDR3 DNA reads TGTGCCAGCAGCTTCGGGATAGCGGGAGGAGGGTTGGACGAGCAGTACGTC. Its translation is CASSFGIAGGGLDEQYV.

This chain uses TRBV29-1 with TRBJ1-6; a possible D gene is TRBD1 (6 bases). The germline gives CDR1 SQVTM, CDR2 ANQGSEA. The CDR3 is 13 amino acids. Trimming removed 5 bases from V and 8 bases from J, with 13 bases in between. As DNA, the CDR3 is TGCAGCGTTTCATGGGGGGCGGATTCACCCCTCCACTTT. This sequence encodes CSVSWGADSPLHF.

This chain connects TRBV5-4 to TRBJ2-3; 10 positions match TRBD2. V trimming: 4 bases; J trimming: 6 bases; junction bases outside the gene matches: 11. The CDR3 is 16 residues long. Germline V gives CDR1 SGHNT, CDR2 YYREEE (reference sequence). This CDR3 is CASSRAGTSARDTQYF. For the CDR3, the DNA is TGTGCCAGCAGCCGAGCCGGGACTAGCGCGAGGGATACGCAGTATTTT.

The chain joins TRBV7-2 to TRBJ1-1, with D possibly matching TRBD1 (5 bases). The CDR3 loop spans 13 amino acids. In germline, CDR1 is SGHTA, CDR2 FQGNSA. V was cut by 1 base and J by 6 bases, with 9 bases left in between. The CDR3 DNA reads TGTGCCAGCAGCTTAGTGGTCAGGGCTGAAGCTTTCTTT. Its protein is CASSLVVRAEAFF.

This chain joins TRBV7-2 and TRBJ1-2; TRBD1 aligns across 10 bases. The ends lost 2 bases at V and 6 bases at J; junction bases unmatched: 3. The CDR3 is 14 residues long. In germline, CDR1 is SGHTA, CDR2 FQGNSA. The CDR3, as DNA: TGTGCCAGCAGCTTAAGGGACAGGGGCCATGGCTACACCTTC. It is translated as CASSLRDRGHGYTF.

The chain is built from TRBV24-1 and TRBJ2-2, with TRBD2 identical over 12 bases. Germline assignment: CDR1 KGHDR and CDR2 SFDVKD. J lost 6 bases, V lost 5 bases, and 6 bases had no gene match. This CDR3 spans 16 amino acids. The CDR3 here is CATSGWTSGIPGELFF. The CDR3 DNA reads TGTGCCACCAGTGGTTGGACTAGCGGGATCCCCGGGGAGCTGTTTTTT.

CDR3 DNA sequence: TGTGCCAGCAGTTCCCCTCGGACAGGGAGAGGAATCGAGCAGTACTTC. This sequence encodes CASSSPRTGRGIEQYF. The rearrangement joins TRBV27 to TRBJ2-7, with 8 positions matching TRBD1. Germline V CDR1 and CDR2: MNHEY, SMNVEV (reference sequence). J lost 6 bases, V lost 4 bases, and 14 bases had no gene match. CDR3 size: 16 residues.